This passage covers 30 T cell receptor beta chains from one sample sequenced in a study of T cell responses to AZD1222 COVID-19 vaccine. Clones were sequenced by immunoSEQ multiplex PCR, and TCRdb holds only the in-frame ones, with some missing. The sample shows approximately 110,000 clones, about nine tenths of them seen only once. The material was peripheral blood, obtained on day 0 of AZD1222 vaccination. The receptor set was obtained from an adult in good health.

Comments on this clone: The sample has other DNA sequences that encode this CDR3 too. The chain has TRBV18 and TRBJ1-1; 7 bases fit TRBD1. There are 13 residues in the CDR3. CDR1 is KGHSH and CDR2 is LQKENI in the germline V gene. Trimming cost V 2 bases and J 3 bases; bases outside gene matches: 0. As DNA, the CDR3 is TGTGCCAGCTCACCAGGACAGGACACTGAAGCTTTCTTT. This encodes CASSPGQDTEAFF.

J is TRBJ2-4 and V is TRBV18; D not certain. The V gene lost 0 bases and the J gene lost 5 bases, with 5 bases spanning the gap. Germline V gene sequence: CDR1 KGHSH, CDR2 LQKENI. The CDR3 has 13 amino acids. The CDR3 is CASSPPPENIQYF. CDR3 DNA: TGTGCCAGCTCACCACCGCCAGAAAACATTCAGTACTTC.

The rearrangement joins TRBV7-2 to TRBJ1-6, with D unresolved. Per germline, CDR1 SGHTA and CDR2 FQGNSA. This CDR3 is 14 amino acids long. Trimming stripped 2 bases from V and 8 bases from J, with 10 bases between. The CDR3 loop reads CASSLNLRDSPLHF. DNA of the CDR3: TGTGCCAGCAGCTTAAACTTGAGGGATTCACCCCTCCACTTT.

CDR3 amino acids: CASSSTPTGHIGEAFF. The CDR3 region has the DNA TGTGCCAGCAGCTCAACCCCAACCGGACACATTGGGGAAGCTTTCTTT. V gene TRBV7-2 combines with J gene TRBJ1-1, with D possibly matching TRBD1 (5 bases). Germline assignment: CDR1 SGHTA and CDR2 FQGNSA. The CDR3 consists of 16 residues. V gave up 4 bases and J gave up 8 bases, with 23 bases separating them.

This clone occurred a few times. The CDR3, as DNA: TGTGCCAGTAGTACCCGGGACAGGAGGACTGAAGCTTTCTTT. The encoded protein is CASSTRDRRTEAFF. The chain joins TRBV19 to TRBJ1-1, with TRBD1 matching 8 bases. After removal of 4 bases from V and 5 bases from J, the junction contained 6 bases not matched to a gene. Germline CDR1 is LNHDA and CDR2 is SQIVND (reference sequence). CDR3 length: 14 residues.

The chain is built from TRBV30 and TRBJ2-1, with D maybe TRBD2 (5 bases). Germline-derived CDR1 and CDR2 are GTSNPN and SVGIG (reference sequence). Trimming left V 7 bases short and J 3 bases short, with 13 bases between. The CDR3 loop spans 13 amino acids. For the CDR3, the DNA is TGTGCCTCCCGGGGTCCCGGCTACAATGAGCAGTTCTTC. It specifies CASRGPGYNEQFF. The full variable domain, its missing parts supplied by reference TRBV30 and TRBJ2-1, is SQTIHQWPATLVQPVGSPLSLECTVEGTSNPNLYWYRQAAGRGLQLLFYSVGIGQISSEVPQNLSASRPQDRQFILSSKKLLLSDSGFYLCASRGPGYNEQFFGPGTRLTVL.

This sequence joins TRBV5-1 and TRBJ2-1; D is uncertain. Trimming removed 0 bases from V and 6 bases from J, with 13 bases in between. The CDR3 extends over 15 amino acids. CDR1 is SGHRS, CDR2 YFSETQ, per germline. The DNA for the CDR3 is TGCGCCAGCAGCTTGGAACTAAGCATAAGCAATGAGCAGTTCTTC. It encodes CASSLELSISNEQFF.

The rearrangement links TRBV5-1 to TRBJ2-3; perhaps TRBD1 as D (5 bases). The CDR3 runs to 14 residues. The V gene's germline CDR1 is SGHRS and CDR2 YFSETQ. V lost 2 bases, J lost 1 base, and 8 bases lay in between. The CDR3: CASSFLGGTDTQYF. CDR3 nucleotides: TGCGCCAGCAGCTTCTTAGGGGGCACAGATACGCAGTATTTT.

The V call is TRBV4-2, the J call TRBJ2-7, with D unclear. The CDR3 sequence is 15 residues long. Germline loops: CDR1 LGHNA, CDR2 YNFKEQ. V was shortened by 1 base and J by 3 bases, with 13 bases between the two germline ends. Here the CDR3 DNA reads TGTGCCAGCAGCCAAGCTCGTAACATTAACTACGAGCAGTACTTC. Its translation is CASSQARNINYEQYF.

This clone was picked up one time. The genes are TRBV5-1 and TRBJ2-1; 7 positions agree with TRBD1. After removal of 7 bases from V and 7 bases from J, the junction contained 14 bases not matched to a gene. The length of the CDR3 is 15 residues. The germline gives CDR1 SGHRS, CDR2 YFSETQ. CDR3 in DNA: TGCGCCAGCGCCCCGGGACAGACGGGCGGGAATGAGCAGTTCTTC. Its protein is CASAPGQTGGNEQFF.

The chain joins TRBV6-2 or TRBV6-3 to TRBJ2-7, with D tentatively TRBD2 (5 bases). Trimming cost V 2 bases and J 3 bases, with 8 bases left between them. The CDR3 covers 13 residues. Looked up from germline, CDR1 is MNHEY and CDR2 is SVGEGT. The CDR3 region is CASSYAGYYEQYF. The CDR3, as DNA: TGTGCCAGCAGTTACGCGGGCTACTACGAGCAGTACTTC.

The DNA of the CDR3 is TGTGCCAGCAGCTCCCGGACGGGGGGAGGGCTGAGTATCGGCGAGCAGTACTTC. Protein: CASSSRTGGGLSIGEQYF. V usage is TRBV7-8 and J usage is TRBJ2-7, with 7 bases identical to TRBD2. Looked up from germline, CDR1 is SGHVS and CDR2 is FQNEAQ. CDR3 size: 18 residues. V was pared by 4 bases and J by 6 bases, with 21 bases of the junction left unmatched.

Comment on this clone: Other DNA sequences within the sample encode an identical CDR3. The V and J genes are TRBV18 and TRBJ2-3; D is unresolved. Trimming pared 3 bases from V and 0 bases from J, leaving 1 base between. The CDR3 extends over 12 amino acids. CDR1 and CDR2 from the germline V gene are KGHSH and LQKENI. Written as DNA, the CDR3 is TGTGCCAGCTCACCCAGCACAGATACGCAGTATTTT. Residues: CASSPSTDTQYF.

This chain links TRBV19 with TRBJ2-2; D unresolved. V gave up 0 bases and J gave up 5 bases, with 13 bases separating them. CDR1 is LNHDA, CDR2 SQIVND, per germline (reference sequence). This CDR3 comprises 16 residues. CDR3 amino acids: CASSIDRAARTGELFF. CDR3 bases: TGTGCCAGTAGTATAGATCGGGCGGCGAGGACCGGGGAGCTGTTTTTT.

J is TRBJ1-6 and V is TRBV4-2; 7 positions agree with TRBD1. Germline V gene lookup returns CDR1 LGHNA and CDR2 YNFKEQ. The CDR3 consists of 13 residues. Trimming removed 8 bases from V and 10 bases from J; junction bases left unmatched: 8. CDR3: CASGTGERSPLHF. In DNA, the CDR3 is TGTGCCAGCGGAACAGGGGAGCGCTCACCCCTCCACTTT.

The rearrangement joins TRBV28 to TRBJ1-4, with 7 bases identical to TRBD1. Germline CDR1 and CDR2: MDHEN and SYDVKM. The CDR3 is 16 amino acids. V gave up 7 bases and J gave up 4 bases; unmatched junction bases: 12. The chain's CDR3 is CASIGGDSPLNEKLFF. In nucleotides, the CDR3 is TGTGCCAGCATCGGGGGGGACAGTCCCCTTAATGAAAAACTGTTTTTT.

J is TRBJ1-1 and V is TRBV6-5; no firm D call. The V gene's germline CDR1 is MNHEY and CDR2 SVGAGI. Trimming left V 7 bases short and J 12 bases short, with 18 bases between. The CDR3 spans 12 residues. The CDR3 DNA follows: TGTGCCAGCACCCCGGACGACACGCGGACTTTCTTT. It specifies CASTPDDTRTFF.

The chain has TRBV28 and TRBJ2-3, with D hard to call. The V end was cut by 4 bases, the J end by 9 bases, with 11 bases between. CDR3 length: 12 amino acids. Germline-derived CDR1 and CDR2 are MDHEN and SYDVKM. CDR3 in DNA: TGTGCCAGCAGTTCCTCGGGTCTGACGCAGTATTTT. Encoded protein: CASSSSGLTQYF.

J is TRBJ2-3 and V is TRBV28, with D perhaps matching TRBD1 (5 bases). The CDR3 is 16 amino acids. Trimming removed 0 bases at V and 2 bases at J, with 12 bases between. The germline V gene encodes CDR1 MDHEN and CDR2 SYDVKM. CDR3: CASSLWGRHNTDTQYF. The DNA of the CDR3 is TGTGCCAGCAGTTTATGGGGGCGCCATAACACAGATACGCAGTATTTT.

The chain carries TRBV10-1 and TRBJ2-3; 7 bases are a match to TRBD2. Germline CDR1 WNHNN, CDR2 SYGVQD (reference sequence). This CDR3 contains 13 residues. V lost 8 bases, J lost 4 bases, and 6 bases stayed unmatched. This CDR3 is CASQTSRSDTQYF. The CDR3 DNA reads TGCGCCAGCCAGACTAGCCGCTCAGATACGCAGTATTTT.

The chain is built from TRBV19 and TRBJ1-4; D unclear. The V end lost 5 bases, the J end lost 2 bases, and 3 bases lay between the germline ends. Germline CDR1 LNHDA, CDR2 SQIVND (reference sequence). The CDR3 is 12 residues long. The CDR3 sequence is CASSLTNEKLFF. The CDR3 coding sequence is TGTGCCAGTAGTCTCACTAATGAAAAACTGTTTTTT.

V gene TRBV6-5 combines with J gene TRBJ1-1; D unresolved. CDR1 and CDR2 (germline): MNHEY, SVGAGI. This CDR3 is 14 amino acids long. With 7 bases removed from V and 3 bases from J, the gap between germline ends came to 15 bases. Written as DNA, the CDR3 is TGTGCCAGCAACCCCCCGGGTTGGGACACTGAAGCTTTCTTT. It specifies CASNPPGWDTEAFF.

The CDR3 region has the DNA TGCAGTGCTGATTCTAATTCACCCCTCCACTTT. Translation gives CSADSNSPLHF. The chain links TRBV20-1 to TRBJ1-6; no clear D gene. This CDR3 has 11 amino acids. Trimming cost V 5 bases and J 6 bases, with 5 bases left between them. Germline values: CDR1 DFQATT, CDR2 SNEGSKA (reference sequence).

V gene TRBV3-1 (or the pseudogene TRBV3-2) combines with J gene TRBJ2-1, with no clear D. Deletions cut 5 bases from V and 6 bases from J, with 14 bases between. The CDR3 totals 14 residues. Germline CDR1 is LGHDT and CDR2 is YNNKEL (reference sequence). The CDR3 bases are TGTGCCAGCAGCGCAGGCAGCACGGGCAATGAGCAGTTCTTC. Translated, it gives CASSAGSTGNEQFF.

The rearrangement uses TRBV4-1 and TRBJ1-5; no reliable D call. CDR3 size: 15 residues. V was cut by 0 bases and J by 0 bases, with 6 bases left in between. From germline, CDR1 is MGHRA and CDR2 YSYEKL. CDR3 loop: CASSQDMVSNQPQHF. CDR3 bases: TGCGCCAGCAGCCAAGACATGGTTAGCAATCAGCCCCAGCATTTT.

The chain recombines TRBV7-8 with TRBJ2-7; no firm D call. V was shortened by 1 base and J by 0 bases, with 10 bases between the two germline ends. CDR1 and CDR2 from the germline V gene are SGHVS and FQNEAQ. CDR3 length equals 15 residues. This CDR3 is CASSLVWASSYEQYF. The CDR3 bases are TGTGCCAGCAGCTTAGTTTGGGCTAGCTCCTACGAGCAGTACTTC.

The chain employs TRBV21-1 and TRBJ2-7. TRBV21-1 is listed as a pseudogene. CDR3 length: 16 residues. The CDR3 DNA reads as TGTGCCAGCAGCAAAGGAGGGGAAGAGCCAACCTACGAGCAGTACTTC. Translating it yields CASSKGGEEPTYEQYF.

V gene TRBV7-2 combines with J gene TRBJ2-3; D is undetermined. CDR3 length: 15 residues. Germline V gene data show CDR1 as SGHTA and CDR2 as FQGNSA. V was pared by 3 bases and J by 0 bases, with 10 bases between. The CDR3 protein is CASSFSGQSTDTQYF. The CDR3 DNA reads as TGTGCCAGCAGCTTTTCCGGCCAGAGCACAGATACGCAGTATTTT.

V usage is TRBV5-1 and J usage is TRBJ2-3; 7 bases align to TRBD1. The V and J ends lost 4 bases and 2 bases, in that order; junction bases with no gene match: 7. Germline V gene data show CDR1 as SGHRS and CDR2 as YFSETQ. The length of the CDR3 is 15 residues. The CDR3 DNA reads as TGCGCCAGCAGCCCCAGGGGACAGTTCACAGATACGCAGTATTTT. Protein: CASSPRGQFTDTQYF.

The chain is built from TRBV6-5 and TRBJ2-1; weak D call: TRBD1 (6 bases). V shed 7 bases and J shed 7 bases, with 20 bases lying between them. This CDR3 has 15 amino acids. Germline CDR1 and CDR2: MNHEY and SVGAGI. The chain's CDR3 is CASNKTPGAGNEQFF. In nucleotides, the CDR3 is TGTGCCAGCAATAAGACGCCAGGGGCAGGGAATGAGCAGTTCTTC.